A single sample gave rise to the 20 T cell receptor beta chains below, sequenced in a study of blood T cell repertoires in COVID-19. The data were produced by immunoSEQ multiplex PCR, yet TCRdb's version contains in-frame clones alone and is incomplete. The table lists 180,000 or so clones, around 91% of them singletons, with 0.5% to 0.75% in the top ten. The material sequenced was peripheral blood. The source is a man between 50 and 59 years old with acute or convalescent COVID-19.

The gene calls are TRBV5-4 and TRBJ2-1; weak D call: TRBD2 (5 bases). Trimming cost V 0 bases and J 2 bases, with 9 bases left between them. The CDR3 is 15 amino acids. CDR1 is SGHNT and CDR2 is YYREEE in the germline V gene (reference sequence). CDR3 sequence (DNA): TGTGCCAGCAGCTTGGCGGTAGCGCCCTACAATGAGCAGTTCTTC. Its protein product is CASSLAVAPYNEQFF. Filled out from reference TRBV5-4 and TRBJ2-1, the complete variable domain reads ETGVTQSPTHLIKTRGQQVTLRCSSQSGHNTVSWYQQALGQGPQFIFQYYREEENGRGNFPPRFSGLQFPNYSSELNVNALELDDSALYLCASSLAVAPYNEQFFGPGTRLTVL.

V usage is TRBV28 and J usage is TRBJ1-2; maybe TRBD1 (6 bases). V was pared by 5 bases and J by 4 bases, with 17 bases between. The CDR3 contains 15 residues. Germline V CDR1 and CDR2: MDHEN, SYDVKM. The CDR3 region has the DNA TGTGCCAGCAGTCCTATACAGGGTAACGCCTATGGCTACACCTTC. Its translation: CASSPIQGNAYGYTF.

The chain couples TRBV5-5 to TRBJ1-1; D is perhaps TRBD1 (6 bases). Trimming took 2 bases from V and 2 from J, leaving 13 bases between them. Germline V lookup: CDR1 SGHKS, CDR2 YYEKEE (reference sequence). The CDR3 sequence is 15 residues long. CDR3 in DNA: TGTGCCAGCAGCTTCGGGGGGCAGGGCAACACTGAAGCTTTCTTT. This gives the protein CASSFGGQGNTEAFF.

This sequence joins TRBV19 and TRBJ1-1; 11 nucleotides match TRBD1. Trimming cost V 7 bases and J 6 bases; bases outside gene matches: 7. Germline CDR1 reads LNHDA; CDR2 reads SQIVND (reference sequence). This CDR3 is 14 amino acids long. The CDR3 region is CASKDGQGAAEAFF. Here the CDR3 DNA reads TGTGCCAGTAAGGACGGACAGGGGGCTGCTGAAGCTTTCTTT. The variable domain in full, completed from reference TRBV19 and TRBJ1-1, reads DGGITQSPKYLFRKEGQNVTLSCEQNLNHDAMYWYRQDPGQGLRLIYYSQIVNDFQKGDIAEGYSVSREKKESFPLTVTSAQKNPTAFYLCASKDGQGAAEAFFGQGTRLTVV.

The J gene is TRBJ1-1, the V gene TRBV30, with a tentative D call TRBD1 (6 bases). CDR1 and CDR2 (germline): GTSNPN, SVGIG (reference sequence). The CDR3 has 14 amino acids. V lost 2 bases, J lost 6 bases, and 16 bases lay in between. The CDR3 sequence is CAWSLYRVSPEAFF. The CDR3 region has the DNA TGTGCCTGGAGTCTCTACAGGGTCTCCCCTGAAGCTTTCTTT.

This rearrangement joins TRBV9 to TRBJ2-7; TRBD1 aligns across 8 bases. CDR1 and CDR2 from the germline V gene are SGDLS and YYNGEE. Unmatched junction bases numbered 9, after V lost 0 bases and J lost 4 bases. This CDR3 region has 16 residues. The CDR3 spells CASSVAPTGDTYEQYF. The CDR3 DNA reads as TGTGCCAGCAGCGTAGCCCCGACAGGGGATACGTACGAGCAGTACTTC.

This clone was found a few times. The chain recombines TRBV7-9 with TRBJ2-2; 7 bases line up with TRBD1. This CDR3 has 15 amino acids. J was trimmed by 4 bases and V by 5 bases; bases with no gene match: 7. Germline V gene sequence: CDR1 SEHNR, CDR2 FQNEAQ (reference sequence). The CDR3 sequence: CASSVIAGGTGELFF. The CDR3 coding sequence is TGTGCCAGCAGCGTCATAGCAGGGGGCACCGGGGAGCTGTTTTTT.

The chain carries TRBV3-1 (or the pseudogene TRBV3-2) and TRBJ2-1; D possibly corresponds to TRBD2 (5 bases). This CDR3 has 16 amino acids. Germline V CDR1 and CDR2: LGHDT, YNNKEL (reference sequence). V was trimmed by 1 base and J by 6 bases, leaving 16 bases between them. The CDR3 spells CASSQGTAVSGNEQFF. The DNA for the CDR3 is TGTGCCAGCAGCCAAGGGACCGCTGTAAGCGGCAATGAGCAGTTCTTC.

The chain recombines TRBV9 with TRBJ2-2; TRBD2 matches at 12 bases. Germline V gene lookup returns CDR1 SGDLS and CDR2 YYNGEE. This CDR3 region has 16 residues. Trimming at V came to 4 bases and at J to 8 bases, leaving 9 bases not matched to a gene. CDR3 DNA sequence: TGTGCCAGCAGCCCGACTAGCGGGAGATTTGGAGGGGAGCTGTTTTTT. Translating it yields CASSPTSGRFGGELFF.

The genes are TRBV4-3 and TRBJ2-2; D unresolved. Deletions cut 3 bases from V and 2 bases from J, with 7 bases between. Germline V gene sequence: CDR1 LGHNA, CDR2 YSLEER. The CDR3 is 14 residues long. The CDR3 spells CASSQRTNTGELFF. The CDR3 DNA is TGCGCCAGCAGCCAGAGAACTAACACCGGGGAGCTGTTTTTT.

The rearrangement links TRBV5-1 to TRBJ2-1; 7 nucleotides match TRBD1. The germline gives CDR1 SGHRS, CDR2 YFSETQ. The CDR3 has 17 residues. The V gene end was trimmed by 4 bases and the J gene end by 3 bases; junction bases not matched to a gene: 13. The CDR3 region is CASSPQLPGQNYNEQFF. The CDR3 nucleotides are TGCGCCAGCAGCCCCCAACTACCGGGACAGAACTACAATGAGCAGTTCTTC.

The rearrangement joins TRBV6-5 to TRBJ1-5, with D perhaps TRBD1 (5 bases). Trimming removed 2 bases from V and 5 bases from J, with 10 bases in between. The CDR3 runs 14 residues. CDR1 MNHEY and CDR2 SVGAGI come from the germline V gene. CDR3 bases: TGTGCCAGCAGTTACAGCCAGGGTGATCAGCCCCAGCATTTT. It is translated as CASSYSQGDQPQHF.

In nucleotides, the CDR3 is TGCGCCAGCAGCCCCCGGACTAGTACCTACGAGCAGTACTTC. It yields the protein CASSPRTSTYEQYF. This rearrangement joins TRBV5-1 to TRBJ2-7, with 7 bases identical to TRBD2. Germline lookup yields CDR1 SGHRS and CDR2 YFSETQ. The V gene end was trimmed by 4 bases and the J gene end by 2 bases; junction bases not matched to a gene: 6. The length of the CDR3 is 14 residues.

The rearrangement joins TRBV3-1 (or the pseudogene TRBV3-2) to TRBJ2-7; tentatively, D is TRBD1 (6 bases). From germline, CDR1 is LGHDT and CDR2 YNNKEL (reference sequence). The V end was cut by 3 bases, the J end by 6 bases, with 15 bases between. CDR3 length equals 14 residues. Written as DNA, the CDR3 is TGTGCCAGCAGCCATTCTACAGGGAAGGGCGAGCAGTACTTC. Residues: CASSHSTGKGEQYF.

The rearrangement links TRBV27 to TRBJ2-7; no reliable D call. Germline V gene data show CDR1 as MNHEY and CDR2 as SMNVEV (reference sequence). The CDR3 totals 12 residues. V lost 5 bases to trimming and J lost 3 bases, with 8 bases between them. The CDR3 DNA sequence: TGTGCCAGCAGTGGCAGTAACTACGAGCAGTACTTC. Translated, it gives CASSGSNYEQYF.

The chain carries TRBV11-2 and TRBJ2-1, with D perhaps TRBD2 (5 bases). The CDR3 spans 14 residues. V was pared by 1 base and J by 1 base, with 5 bases between. Germline V gene sequence: CDR1 SGHAT, CDR2 FQNNGV. CDR3 DNA sequence: TGTGCCAGCAGCTTAGCGGGGTCCTACAATGAGCAGTTCTTC. Translated: CASSLAGSYNEQFF.

This rearrangement joins TRBV27 to TRBJ2-5, with unresolved D. Germline V gives CDR1 MNHEY, CDR2 SMNVEV (reference sequence). V dropped 2 bases and J dropped 2 bases, with 12 bases sitting between them. The CDR3 extends over 15 amino acids. The DNA for the CDR3 is TGTGCCAGCAGTTTAACCACCAGGCCGCAAGAGACCCAGTACTTC. Encoded protein: CASSLTTRPQETQYF.

This chain uses TRBV6-5 with TRBJ2-7, with TRBD2 matching 7 bases. Trimming cost V 2 bases and J 6 bases; bases outside gene matches: 4. The CDR3 contains 13 residues. Germline V gives CDR1 MNHEY, CDR2 SVGAGI. CDR3 amino acids: CASSYRTSTEQYF. The CDR3 DNA sequence: TGTGCCAGCAGTTACCGGACTAGTACCGAGCAGTACTTC.

A few counts support this clone. J is TRBJ1-5 and V is TRBV10-3; D possibly corresponds to TRBD1 (6 bases). Germline V gene lookup returns CDR1 ENHRY and CDR2 SYGVKD. The CDR3 spans 15 residues. V lost 6 bases, J lost 0 bases, and 12 bases lay in between. CDR3 in amino acids: CAIRDGTSSNQPQHF. CDR3 coding DNA: TGTGCCATCAGAGATGGGACAAGTAGCAATCAGCCCCAGCATTTT.

The chain uses TRBV11-2 and TRBJ2-1; no clear D. The germline gives CDR1 SGHAT, CDR2 FQNNGV. The CDR3 extends over 17 amino acids. Trimming left V 6 bases short and J 5 bases short, with 23 bases between. The CDR3 loop is CASRRPFARSHHNEQFF. The CDR3, as DNA: TGTGCCAGCAGGCGCCCCTTCGCCCGGTCCCACCACAATGAGCAGTTCTTC.